This paragraph reports one TCR beta chain. Its matching antigen is unknown. The source of the sample is a study of T-cell memory formation after mild COVID-19. Turning to the study itself: Clusters of TCRs were largely donor specific. Study observations and caveats: Chiefly within CM and EM were the contracting CD4+ clones; CD8+ ones were within EMRA. Later expanders leaned toward CD4+, whereas clones contracting from day 15 to 85 were balanced CD4/CD8.

Libraries for TCRalpha and TCRbeta carried sample barcodes and unique molecular identifiers via 5'RACE. One entry per CDR3 protein, called by TCRdb with MiXCR from the 5' RACE reads. Altogether about 350,000 distinct CDR3 sequences are present, about 13% being singletons, with the ten largest covering roughly 20%. The CDR3 has 17 amino acids. Germline V gives CDR1 WNHNN, CDR2 SYGVQD (reference sequence). The trim removed 1 base at V and 5 bases at J, leaving 9 bases unmatched. This receptor was taken from a man younger than 35 who had mild COVID-19 (a few samples of this study predate the infection). Cell type and time point are not known. The chain is built from TRBV10-1 and TRBJ2-2; TRBD1 matches at 8 bases. The specimen sequenced was PBMCs or a T cell subset sorted from them (not recorded which). CDR3 amino acids: CASSEWPQGAETGELFF. The CDR3 DNA follows: TGCGCCAGCAGTGAGTGGCCCCAGGGGGCAGAGACCGGGGAGCTGTTTTTT.